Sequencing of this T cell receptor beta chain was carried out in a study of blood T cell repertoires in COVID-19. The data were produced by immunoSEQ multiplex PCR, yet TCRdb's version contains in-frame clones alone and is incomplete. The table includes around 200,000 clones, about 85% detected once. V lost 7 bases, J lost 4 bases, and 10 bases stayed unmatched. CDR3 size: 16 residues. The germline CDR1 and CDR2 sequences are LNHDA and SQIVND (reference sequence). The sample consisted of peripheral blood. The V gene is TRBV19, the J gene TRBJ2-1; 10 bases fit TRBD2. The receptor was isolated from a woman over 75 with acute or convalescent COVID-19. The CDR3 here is CASTSGLAEEYNEQFF. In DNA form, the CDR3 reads TGTGCCAGTACAAGCGGACTAGCGGAAGAATACAATGAGCAGTTCTTC.